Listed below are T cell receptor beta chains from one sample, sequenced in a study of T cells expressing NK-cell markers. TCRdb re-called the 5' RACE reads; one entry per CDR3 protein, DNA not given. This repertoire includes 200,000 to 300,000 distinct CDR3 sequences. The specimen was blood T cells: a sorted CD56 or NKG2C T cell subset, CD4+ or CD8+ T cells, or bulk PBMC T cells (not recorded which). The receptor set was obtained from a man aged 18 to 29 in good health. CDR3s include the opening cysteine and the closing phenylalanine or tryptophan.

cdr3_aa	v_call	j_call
CASSGTGNEQFF	TRBV10-2	TRBJ2-1
CASSSLAGGPSDTQYF	TRBV10-2	TRBJ2-3
CSASGVLGGHYEQYF	TRBV20-1	TRBJ2-7
CASSPGLGSYEQYF	TRBV5-1	TRBJ2-7
CAIMASMNTEAFF	TRBV10-3	TRBJ1-1
CATSRDPGGETQYF	TRBV15	TRBJ2-5
CASSEVKAPAGTQYF	TRBV6-1	TRBJ2-5
CASSPRQGLADTQYF	TRBV18	TRBJ2-3
CASSLVNYEQYF	TRBV5-6	TRBJ2-7
CSARASRVGVSPLHF	TRBV20-1	TRBJ1-6
CASSRRPRDQPQHF	TRBV28	TRBJ1-5
CSAHVVRGRNEQYF	TRBV20-1	TRBJ2-7